This T cell receptor (beta chain) was obtained from a study of shared clonotypes between healthy human individuals. The authors distributed each subset's genomic DNA evenly over several immunoSEQ plates. Sequencing used immunoSEQ multiplex PCR; TCRdb keeps in-frame clones, though not all of them. The data hold about 2,500,000 clones, with over 85% observed a single time. Trimming took 6 bases from V and 6 from J, leaving 15 bases between them. The germline CDR1 and CDR2 sequences are MNHNS and SASEGT. The CDR3 runs 14 residues. Points on this clone: Its target is unknown.

Study-wide results and limits: For naive CD4 cells, roughly 5% of clonotypes were shared across a few donors.

This chain uses TRBV6-1 with TRBJ2-4; D call uncertain. The TCR comes from a man younger than 35 in good health. Sequenced: naive CD4+ T cells sorted from blood. Indicated subset: CD45RA+ positively selected. The CDR3 protein is CASRTPPLVNIQYF. CDR3 in DNA: TGTGCCAGCAGGACACCCCCCTTAGTAAACATTCAGTACTTC.